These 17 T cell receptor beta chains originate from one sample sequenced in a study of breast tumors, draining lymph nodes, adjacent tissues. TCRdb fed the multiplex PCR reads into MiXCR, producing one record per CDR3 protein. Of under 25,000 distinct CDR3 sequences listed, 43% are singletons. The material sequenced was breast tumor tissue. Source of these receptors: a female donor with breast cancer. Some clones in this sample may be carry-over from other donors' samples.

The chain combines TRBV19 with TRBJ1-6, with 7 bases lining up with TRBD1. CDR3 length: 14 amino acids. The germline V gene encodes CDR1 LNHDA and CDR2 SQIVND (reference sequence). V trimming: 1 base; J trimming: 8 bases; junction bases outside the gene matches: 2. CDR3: CASSIGQGDSPLHF. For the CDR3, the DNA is TGTGCCAGTAGTATAGGACAGGGTGATTCACCCCTCCACTTT.

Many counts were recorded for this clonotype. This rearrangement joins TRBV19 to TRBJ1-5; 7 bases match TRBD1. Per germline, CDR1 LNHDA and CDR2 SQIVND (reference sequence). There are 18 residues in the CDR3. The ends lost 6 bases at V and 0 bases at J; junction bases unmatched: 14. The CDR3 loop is CASSSTPQGPNSNQPQHF. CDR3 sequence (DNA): TGTGCCAGTAGCTCCACCCCACAGGGGCCCAATAGCAATCAGCCCCAGCATTTT. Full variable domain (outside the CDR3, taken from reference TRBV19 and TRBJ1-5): DGGITQSPKYLFRKEGQNVTLSCEQNLNHDAMYWYRQDPGQGLRLIYYSQIVNDFQKGDIAEGYSVSREKKESFPLTVTSAQKNPTAFYLCASSSTPQGPNSNQPQHFGDGTRLSIL.

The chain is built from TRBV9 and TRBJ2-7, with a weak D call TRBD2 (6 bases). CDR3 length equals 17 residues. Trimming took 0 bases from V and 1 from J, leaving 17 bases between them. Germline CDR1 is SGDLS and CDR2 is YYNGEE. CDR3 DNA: TGTGCCAGCAGCGTAGATGATGGAGGGAGAGGGTCCTACGAGCAGTACTTC. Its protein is CASSVDDGGRGSYEQYF.

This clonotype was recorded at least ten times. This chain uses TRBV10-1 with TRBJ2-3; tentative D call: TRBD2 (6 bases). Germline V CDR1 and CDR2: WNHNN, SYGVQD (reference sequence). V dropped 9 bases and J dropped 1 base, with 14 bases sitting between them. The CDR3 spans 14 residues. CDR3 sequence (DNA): TGCGCCAGTAGCCGGGACTCCCGCACAGATACGCAGTATTTT. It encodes CASSRDSRTDTQYF.

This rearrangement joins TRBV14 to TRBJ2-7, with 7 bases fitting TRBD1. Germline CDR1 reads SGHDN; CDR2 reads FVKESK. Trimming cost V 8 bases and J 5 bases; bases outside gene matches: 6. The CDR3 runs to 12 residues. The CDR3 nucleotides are TGTGCCAGCTTCCAGACAGGGAACGAGCAGTACTTC. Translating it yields CASFQTGNEQYF.

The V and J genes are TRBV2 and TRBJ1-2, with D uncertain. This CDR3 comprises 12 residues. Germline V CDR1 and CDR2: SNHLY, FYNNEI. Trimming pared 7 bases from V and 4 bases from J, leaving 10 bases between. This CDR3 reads CASTEAGYGYTF. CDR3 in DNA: TGTGCCAGCACTGAGGCGGGCTATGGCTACACCTTC.

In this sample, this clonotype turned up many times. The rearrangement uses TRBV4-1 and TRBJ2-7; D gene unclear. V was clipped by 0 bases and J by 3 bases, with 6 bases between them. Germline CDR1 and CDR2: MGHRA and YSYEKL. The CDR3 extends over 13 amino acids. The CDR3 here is CASSQETIYEQYF. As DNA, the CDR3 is TGCGCCAGCAGCCAAGAAACTATCTACGAGCAGTACTTC.

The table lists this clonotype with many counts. For the CDR3, the DNA is TGCGCCAGCAGCTCCGTCCCACTCGGGGAGCTGTTTTTT. Protein product: CASSSVPLGELFF. The chain has TRBV5-1 and TRBJ2-2; D is undetermined. Germline assignment: CDR1 SGHRS and CDR2 YFSETQ. Trimming left V 3 bases short and J 7 bases short, with 10 bases between. This CDR3 contains 13 residues. The full variable domain, with the rest looked up from reference TRBV5-1 and TRBJ2-2, is KAGVTQTPRYLIKTRGQQVTLSCSPISGHRSVSWYQQTPGQGLQFLFEYFSETQRNKGNFPGRFSGRQFSNSRSEMNVSTLELGDSALYLCASSSVPLGELFFGEGSRLTVL.

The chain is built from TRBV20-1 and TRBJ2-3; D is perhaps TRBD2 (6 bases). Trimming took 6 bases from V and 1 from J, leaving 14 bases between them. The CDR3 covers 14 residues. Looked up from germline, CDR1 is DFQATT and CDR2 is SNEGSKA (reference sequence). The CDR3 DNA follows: TGCAGTGCCAGGGAAGGGGAGGGCACAGATACGCAGTATTTT. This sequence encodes CSAREGEGTDTQYF.

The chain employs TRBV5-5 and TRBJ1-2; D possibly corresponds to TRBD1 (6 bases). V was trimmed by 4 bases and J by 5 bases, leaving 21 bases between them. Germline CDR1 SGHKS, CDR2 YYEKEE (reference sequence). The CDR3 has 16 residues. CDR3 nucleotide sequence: TGTGCCAGCAGCATACTCCCGGACAGAGTTTTATATGGCTACACCTTC. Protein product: CASSILPDRVLYGYTF.

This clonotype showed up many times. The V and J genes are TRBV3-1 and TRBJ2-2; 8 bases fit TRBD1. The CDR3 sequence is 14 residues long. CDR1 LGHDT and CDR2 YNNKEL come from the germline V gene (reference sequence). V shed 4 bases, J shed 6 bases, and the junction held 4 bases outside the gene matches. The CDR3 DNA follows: TGTGCCAGCAGCCCACGGACAGGGCCCGGGGAGCTGTTTTTT. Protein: CASSPRTGPGELFF.

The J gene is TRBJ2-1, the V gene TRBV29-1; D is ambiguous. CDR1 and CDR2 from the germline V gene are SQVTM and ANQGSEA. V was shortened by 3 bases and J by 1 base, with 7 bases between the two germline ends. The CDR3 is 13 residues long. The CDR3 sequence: CSVDQFSYNEQFF. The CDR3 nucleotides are TGCAGCGTTGATCAGTTTTCCTACAATGAGCAGTTCTTC.

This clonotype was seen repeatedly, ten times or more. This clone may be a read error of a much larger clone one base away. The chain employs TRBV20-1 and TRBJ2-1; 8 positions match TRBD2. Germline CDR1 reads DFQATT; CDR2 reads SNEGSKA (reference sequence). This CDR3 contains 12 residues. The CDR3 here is CSAQVAGIEPFF. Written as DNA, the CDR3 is TGCAGTGCCCAGGTAGCGGGAATTGAGCCGTTCTTC.

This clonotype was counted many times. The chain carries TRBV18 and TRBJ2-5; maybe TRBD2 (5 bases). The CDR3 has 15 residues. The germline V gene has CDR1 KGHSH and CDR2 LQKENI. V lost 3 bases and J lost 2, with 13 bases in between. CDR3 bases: TGTGCCAGCTCACCTATTAACGGGAAGCAAGAGACCCAGTACTTC. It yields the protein CASSPINGKQETQYF.

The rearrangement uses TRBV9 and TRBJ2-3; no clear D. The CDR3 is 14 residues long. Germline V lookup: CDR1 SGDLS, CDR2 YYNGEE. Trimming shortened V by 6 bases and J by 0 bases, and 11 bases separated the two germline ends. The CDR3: CASNGGTSTDTQYF. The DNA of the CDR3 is TGTGCCAGCAACGGCGGAACAAGCACAGATACGCAGTATTTT.

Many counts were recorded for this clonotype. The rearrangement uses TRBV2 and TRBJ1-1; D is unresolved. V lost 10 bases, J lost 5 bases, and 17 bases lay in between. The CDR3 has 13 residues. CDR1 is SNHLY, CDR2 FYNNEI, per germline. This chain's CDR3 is CATTLDVGTEAFF. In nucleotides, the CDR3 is TGTGCCACCACCCTGGACGTAGGGACTGAAGCTTTCTTT.

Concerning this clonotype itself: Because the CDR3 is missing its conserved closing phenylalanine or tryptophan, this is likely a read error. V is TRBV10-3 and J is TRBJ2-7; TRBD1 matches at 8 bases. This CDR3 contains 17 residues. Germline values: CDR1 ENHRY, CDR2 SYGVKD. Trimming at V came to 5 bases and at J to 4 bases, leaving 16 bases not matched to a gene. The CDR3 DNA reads TGTGCCATCAGTCTATCTCCCACAACAGGGGGTGCGTACGAGCAGTACCTC. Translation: CAISLSPTTGGAYEQYL.